This T cell receptor beta chain was observed in a study of blood T cell repertoires in COVID-19. Study as a whole: Acute and convalescent COVID-19 specimens originated in the United States, Italy and Spain. The analysed material was cDNA or gDNA that came from T cells, B-cell-depleted T cells, or PBMCs.

As originally analysed: Nucleated cell counts were estimated from reference gene primer amplification. This table comes from immunoSEQ multiplex PCR, and its TCRdb copy is limited to in-frame clones, with some not included. D and trimming were read from the DNA, whereas the V and J calls and clone size are those reported in that table. Among about 16,000 clones listed, under 90% were seen once. The CDR3 is 16 residues long. Trimming cost V 5 bases and J 5 bases; bases outside gene matches: 13. Germline lookup yields CDR1 GTSNPN and CDR2 SVGIG (reference sequence). The source of this sequence is a human donor in a cohort sampled during active COVID-19. The V and J genes are TRBV30 and TRBJ2-2; the match to TRBD2 covers 8 bases. Sequencing input: peripheral blood. The CDR3 region has the DNA TGTGCCTGGTGGAAGGGCGGGACTAGGGTAACCGGGGAGCTGTTTTTT. It is translated as CAWWKGGTRVTGELFF. Full variable domain (rest looked up from reference TRBV30 and TRBJ2-2): SQTIHQWPATLVQPVGSPLSLECTVEGTSNPNLYWYRQAAGRGLQLLFYSVGIGQISSEVPQNLSASRPQDRQFILSSKKLLLSDSGFYLCAWWKGGTRVTGELFFGEGSRLTVL.